This T cell receptor (beta chain) originates from a study of immune heterogeneity within non-small cell lung tumors. Overall study results and limits: Identical dominant CDR3 beta clonotypes were found repeatedly across the tumor sites of a single patient, and these appeared alongside high-frequency clones that were unique to particular tumor locations. T-cell receptor beta clonotypes at high frequency differed largely between individual patients. Local T-cell clonality was recorded as moderately but significantly correlated with local tumor mutational burden, with R about 0.34.

This clonotype is classed as medium-sized (0.01 to 0.1%). Antigen specificity is unknown. The V gene's germline CDR1 is MNHNS and CDR2 SASEGT. The V end was cut by 4 bases, the J end by 4 bases, with 17 bases between. The CDR3 runs to 16 residues. As template, the study used bulk tumor genomic DNA at approximately 610 ng per sample. In surgery, several biopsies were collected from each primary tumor at widely spaced sites. Their non-small cell lung cancer was newly diagnosed and untreated, and the patients underwent curative surgery. Donors were newly diagnosed non-small cell lung cancer patients having surgery with curative intent. A first 10-cycle multiplex round used 32 V-gene and 13 J-gene primers on TCR beta CDR3. TCRdb reanalysed the multiplex PCR reads using MiXCR and keeps one entry per CDR3 protein. There are fewer than 25,000 distinct CDR3 sequences in the sample; less than 35% occur only once, and around 4.5% lies in the top ten.

This clonotype originated in a man aged 35 to 55 with non-small cell lung cancer. Sequenced: lung tumor tissue. V usage is TRBV6-1 and J usage is TRBJ1-3; no clear D gene. CDR3 bases: TGTGCCAGCAGTGTCGTGGGGTCACAGTCCGGAAACACCATATATTTT. Protein sequence: CASSVVGSQSGNTIYF.